Each of the 4 T cell receptor beta chains below was sequenced from the same sample in a study of control samples from healthy donors and cancer patients. Sequencing used immunoSEQ multiplex PCR; TCRdb keeps in-frame clones, though not all of them. The sample records some 99,000 clones, about 89% being singletons. Sequencing input: blood. Receptors were obtained from a woman aged 50 to 65 in good health.

The rearrangement links TRBV2 to TRBJ1-1; D is uncertain. Germline V lookup: CDR1 SNHLY, CDR2 FYNNEI. This CDR3 contains 12 residues. V was shortened by 6 bases and J by 2 bases, with 7 bases between the two germline ends. CDR3 residues: CASSLTNTEAFF. As DNA, the CDR3 is TGTGCCAGCAGCCTTACAAACACTGAAGCTTTCTTT. Full variable domain (missing parts from reference TRBV2 and TRBJ1-1): EPEVTQTPSHQVTQMGQEVILRCVPISNHLYFYWYRQILGQKVEFLVSFYNNEISEKSEIFDDQFSVERPDGSNFTLKIRSTKLEDSAMYFCASSLTNTEAFFGQGTRLTVV.

In DNA, the CDR3 is TGTGCCAGCAGTATTAGGCGACAGAATGAAAAACTGTTTTTT. It yields the protein CASSIRRQNEKLFF. The J gene is TRBJ1-4, the V gene TRBV27; D is possibly TRBD1 (5 bases). V was clipped by 5 bases and J by 5 bases, with 12 bases between them. The length of the CDR3 is 14 residues. In germline, CDR1 is MNHEY, CDR2 SMNVEV (reference sequence).

V usage is TRBV18 and J usage is TRBJ2-3, with D unclear. CDR1 and CDR2 from the germline V gene are KGHSH and LQKENI. The CDR3 totals 12 residues. The V end lost 7 bases, the J end lost 2 bases, and 7 bases lay between the germline ends. The CDR3 nucleotides are TGTGCCAGCTTCAGATACACAGATACGCAGTATTTT. Translation gives CASFRYTDTQYF. Combining the CDR3 with reference TRBV18 and TRBJ2-3 gives the whole variable domain NAGVMQNPRHLVRRRGQEARLRCSPMKGHSHVYWYRQLPEEGLKFMVYLQKENIIDESGMPKERFSAEFPKEGPSILRIQQVVRGDSAAYFCASFRYTDTQYFGPGTRLTVL.

J is TRBJ2-2 and V is TRBV19; 10 bases map to TRBD2. The CDR3 is 15 amino acids. Germline V CDR1 and CDR2: LNHDA, SQIVND (reference sequence). V was clipped by 5 bases and J by 7 bases; unmatched bases: 7. CDR3 loop: CASSAAASGSGELFF. The CDR3 DNA reads TGTGCCAGTAGTGCCGCCGCTAGCGGGAGCGGGGAGCTGTTTTTT.